Shown below are 6 T cell receptor beta chains from a single sample sequenced in a study of cytomegalovirus exposure and HLA in healthy donors. The primer mix had 60 Vbeta and 13 Jbeta primers. The method was immunoSEQ multiplex PCR; TCRdb's version includes in-frame clones alone and lacks a portion of them. The sample shows under 250,000 clones, 75% to 90% of them seen only once. Sequencing input: PBMCs. These receptors all come from a boy between 2 and 15 years old in good health and CMV-seronegative.

As to this clone: One junction end does not reproduce the germline sequence, and a read error may be involved. The chain has TRBV7-9 and TRBJ1-1; D ambiguous. Germline CDR1 and CDR2: SEHNR and FQNEAQ (reference sequence). CDR3 size: 14 residues. The CDR3, as DNA: TGTTCCAGCAGCTTACTGCACTTGAACACTGAAGCTTTCTTT. It is translated as CSSSLLHLNTEAFF.

The chain carries TRBV6-5 and TRBJ2-2, with TRBD1 identical over 7 bases. The CDR3 sequence is 14 residues long. Germline CDR1 and CDR2: MNHEY and SVGAGI. The V and J ends lost 7 bases and 1 base, in that order; junction bases with no gene match: 3. CDR3 DNA: TGTGCCAGCACTCGACAGGGGAACACCGGGGAGCTGTTTTTT. Translation: CASTRQGNTGELFF.

The chain is built from TRBV2 and TRBJ2-2; 9 bases line up with TRBD2. The junction had 4 bases not matched to a gene; V was cut back by 3 bases and J by 8 bases. CDR3 length: 14 residues. CDR1 and CDR2 from the germline V gene are SNHLY and FYNNEI. The chain's CDR3 is CASSEMLAGGELFF. CDR3 nucleotide sequence: TGTGCCAGCAGTGAGATGCTAGCGGGAGGGGAGCTGTTTTTT.

The CDR3 sequence: CASSQGAGGRYEQYF. The CDR3 nucleotides are TGTGCCAGCAGCCAAGGGGCGGGCGGGCGCTACGAGCAGTACTTC. The chain has TRBV4-2 and TRBJ2-7; maybe TRBD2 (5 bases). The V and J ends lost 1 base and 3 bases respectively, with 13 bases between them. This CDR3 has 15 residues. In germline, CDR1 is LGHNA, CDR2 YNFKEQ.

The genes are TRBV5-1 and TRBJ2-1, with TRBD2 matching 16 bases. CDR1 is SGHRS, CDR2 YFSETQ, per germline. The CDR3 sequence is 20 residues long. The V gene end was trimmed by 7 bases and the J gene end by 0 bases; junction bases not matched to a gene: 13. The CDR3 spells CASSPGTSGGAPNSYNEQFF. The CDR3 nucleotides read TGCGCCAGCTCACCGGGGACTAGCGGGGGGGCCCCCAACTCCTACAATGAGCAGTTCTTC.

The V call is TRBV30, the J call TRBJ2-7; no firm D call. V lost 3 bases, J lost 0 bases, and 12 bases lay in between. This CDR3 region has 14 residues. CDR1 and CDR2 from the germline V gene are GTSNPN and SVGIG (reference sequence). CDR3 coding DNA: TGTGCCTGGAGCAGTTCCAGATTCTCCTACGAGCAGTACTTC. Translating it yields CAWSSSRFSYEQYF.